The entry below gives a single TCR beta chain sequence along with its context. Antigen unknown. On cycle 4 day 1 and cycle 7 day 1, as well as at baseline, blood was sampled. The sample is drawn from a study of OX40 agonist ivuxolimab in advanced cancers. Sequencing used immunoSEQ multiplex PCR; TCRdb keeps in-frame clones, though not all of them. The sample includes some 86,000 clones, 91% of them seen just once. The CDR3 consists of 15 residues. Germline loops: CDR1 SEHNR, CDR2 FQNEAQ (reference sequence). With 4 bases clipped from V and 4 bases from J, the junction kept 7 bases outside the gene matches. Whole-study findings and limits: Also present in some nonresponders was a low level of normalized T-cell clonal expansion.

The clonotype comes from an adult with an advanced solid tumor such as melanoma, head and neck, liver or kidney cancer. This rearrangement joins TRBV7-9 to TRBJ2-5; TRBD1 agrees at 9 bases. The source material was CD4+ or CD8+ T cells sorted from blood, sampled in a trial of the OX40 agonist ivuxolimab. This chain's CDR3 is CASSSDRGLRETQYF. In DNA form, the CDR3 reads TGTGCCAGCAGCTCTGACAGGGGGTTACGAGAGACCCAGTACTTC.